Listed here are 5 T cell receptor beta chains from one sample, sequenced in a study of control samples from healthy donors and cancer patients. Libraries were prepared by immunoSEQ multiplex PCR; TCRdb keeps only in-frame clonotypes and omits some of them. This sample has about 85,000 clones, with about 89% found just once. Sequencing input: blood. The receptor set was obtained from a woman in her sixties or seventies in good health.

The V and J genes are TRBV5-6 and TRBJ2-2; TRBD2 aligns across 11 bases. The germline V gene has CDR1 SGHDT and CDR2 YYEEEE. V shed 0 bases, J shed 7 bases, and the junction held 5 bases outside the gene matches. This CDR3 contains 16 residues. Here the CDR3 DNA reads TGTGCCAGCAGCTTGGAACTAGCGGGAGAAAACGGGGAGCTGTTTTTT. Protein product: CASSLELAGENGELFF.

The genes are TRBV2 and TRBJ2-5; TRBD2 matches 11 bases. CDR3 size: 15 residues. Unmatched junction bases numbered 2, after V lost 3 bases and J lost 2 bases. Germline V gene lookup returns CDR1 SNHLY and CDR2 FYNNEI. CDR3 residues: CASSEGLAVQETQYF. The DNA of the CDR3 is TGTGCCAGCAGTGAGGGACTAGCGGTTCAAGAGACCCAGTACTTC.

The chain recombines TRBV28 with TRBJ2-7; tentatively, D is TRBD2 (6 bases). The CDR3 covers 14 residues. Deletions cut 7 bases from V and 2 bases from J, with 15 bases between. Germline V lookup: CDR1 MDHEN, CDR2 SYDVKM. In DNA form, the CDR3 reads TGTGCCAGCATTGGAGGGGATATACCCTACGAGCAGTACTTC. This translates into CASIGGDIPYEQYF. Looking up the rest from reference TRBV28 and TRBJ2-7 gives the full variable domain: DVKVTQSSRYLVKRTGEKVFLECVQDMDHENMFWYRQDPGLGLRLIYFSYDVKMKEKGDIPEGYSVSREKKERFSLILESASTNQTSMYLCASIGGDIPYEQYFGPGTRLTVT.

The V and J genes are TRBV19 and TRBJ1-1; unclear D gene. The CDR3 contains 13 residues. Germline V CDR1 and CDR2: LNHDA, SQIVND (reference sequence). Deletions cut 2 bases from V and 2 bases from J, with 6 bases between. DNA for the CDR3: TGTGCCAGTAGTATACCGGGTAACACTGAAGCTTTCTTT. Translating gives CASSIPGNTEAFF. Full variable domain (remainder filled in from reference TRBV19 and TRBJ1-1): DGGITQSPKYLFRKEGQNVTLSCEQNLNHDAMYWYRQDPGQGLRLIYYSQIVNDFQKGDIAEGYSVSREKKESFPLTVTSAQKNPTAFYLCASSIPGNTEAFFGQGTRLTVV.

The CDR3 nucleotides are TGTGCCGGCTCAAGGTCAGGGCTGTATAATTCACCCCTCCACTTT. Residues: CAGSRSGLYNSPLHF. V and J are TRBV30 and TRBJ1-6; TRBD1 might be the D (5 bases). The germline V and J ends were trimmed by 8 bases and 4 bases, with 18 bases remaining between them. The V gene's germline CDR1 is GTSNPN and CDR2 SVGIG (reference sequence). The CDR3 contains 15 residues.